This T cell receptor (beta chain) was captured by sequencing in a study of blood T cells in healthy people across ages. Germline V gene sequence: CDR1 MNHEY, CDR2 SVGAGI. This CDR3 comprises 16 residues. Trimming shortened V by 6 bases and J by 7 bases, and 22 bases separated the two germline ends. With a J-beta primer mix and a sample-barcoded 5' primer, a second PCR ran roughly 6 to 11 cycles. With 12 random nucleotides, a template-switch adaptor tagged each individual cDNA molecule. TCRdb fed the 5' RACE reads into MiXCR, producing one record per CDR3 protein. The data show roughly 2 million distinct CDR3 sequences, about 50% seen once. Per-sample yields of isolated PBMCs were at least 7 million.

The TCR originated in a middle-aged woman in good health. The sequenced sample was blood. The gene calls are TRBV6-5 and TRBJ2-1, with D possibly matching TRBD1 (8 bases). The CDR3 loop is CASRPLDRGGGNEQFF. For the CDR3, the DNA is TGTGCCAGCAGGCCCCTCGACAGGGGCGGGGGAAATGAGCAGTTCTTC.